Reported below is one T cell receptor beta chain. Antigen unknown. Trimming removed 1 base from V and 7 bases from J, with 10 bases in between. The CDR3 is 14 amino acids. Germline assignment: CDR1 SEHNR and CDR2 FQNEAQ (reference sequence). The data originate from a study of post-analysis software for immune sequencing data. On the study more broadly: As for disease course, relapsing-remitting, secondary progressive and progressive-relapsing multiple sclerosis were all included.

Libraries were made from TCR beta cDNA, and they carried unique molecular identifiers. About 500,000 cDNA molecules were obtained per 1 to 10 million input T cells. TCRdb recomputed calls from the PCR reads with MiXCR, one row per CDR3 protein. The repertoire holds some 800,000 distinct CDR3 sequences, with roughly 46% as singletons. Regarding the study as a whole: When the samples were clustered directly with F measure, those that had been prepared in the same batch showed strong co-clustering. Controls showed significantly higher normalized Chao1 diversity than did multiple sclerosis patients. Higher frequency in patients than in controls was seen for five TRBV segments, with TRBV5-6, TRBV5-1 and TRBV20-1 among them.

The gene calls are TRBV7-9 and TRBJ1-4; D is undetermined. The material sequenced was blood. The TCR comes from a girl aged 5-17 years with multiple sclerosis. CDR3 DNA sequence: TGTGCCAGCAGCTTAGGGGGAACACTTGAAAAACTGTTTTTT. Its protein product is CASSLGGTLEKLFF.